One T cell receptor beta chain is described in this entry. In germline, CDR1 is SEHNR, CDR2 FQNEAQ (reference sequence). CDR3 length: 16 amino acids. Deletions cut 1 base from V and 3 bases from J, with 15 bases between. This entry comes from a study of blood T cell repertoires in COVID-19. Under the authors' procedure: Amplifying reference gene primers gave estimates of nucleated cell counts. Profiling relied on immunoSEQ multiplex PCR, and the TCRdb table lists in-frame clones only, not all of them. That table gives V, J and clone size, and the DNA gave D and trimming. This repertoire shows 99,000 or so clones, 80% to 85% found once; its top ten account for just under 2%.

The source is a man in his 70s with active or convalescent COVID-19. The V gene is TRBV7-9, the J gene TRBJ1-2; D may be TRBD1 (6 bases). Sequences were obtained from peripheral blood. CDR3 DNA: TGTGCCAGCAGCTTAGGGGGTACAGGGATCGACTATGGCTACACCTTC. Protein product: CASSLGGTGIDYGYTF.